This TCR beta chain was recorded in a study of CD8+ T cells in alopecia areata. Study-wide results and limits: Sequence data from scalp samples additionally include resident alphabeta T cells of normal skin. Affected scalp, especially in alopecia totalis/universalis, had a higher clonality than normal scalp did. Among patients, TCR sharing was less clear than in mice, a difference possibly due in part to HLA diversity in the patient population.

Germline CDR1 and CDR2: NNHDY and SYVADS. After removal of 5 bases from V and 1 base from J, the junction contained 7 bases not matched to a gene. The CDR3 length is 15 residues. Investigators isolated RNA and reverse transcribed it into cDNA to act as the sequencing template. The protocol was immunoSEQ multiplex PCR, while the TCRdb copy is restricted to in-frame clones and leaves out a portion. This sample has roughly 110,000 clones, each found more than once. On this clone itself: Its antigen is as yet unknown. The genes are named according to mouse. The CDR3 goes on 4 residues after the read ends, and that part is filled in from the germline J gene.

The sequencing input was lesional skin. The chain combines TRBV13-3 with TRBJ2-3; 7 bases are a match to TRBD1. The TCR was taken from a C3H/HeJ mouse with alopecia areata. MHC haplotype of the mouse line: H2-k. The CDR3 reads CASSWRTGGAETLYF. CDR3 DNA, as far as it was read: TGTGCCAGCAGCTGGCGGACAGGTGGTGCAGAA.